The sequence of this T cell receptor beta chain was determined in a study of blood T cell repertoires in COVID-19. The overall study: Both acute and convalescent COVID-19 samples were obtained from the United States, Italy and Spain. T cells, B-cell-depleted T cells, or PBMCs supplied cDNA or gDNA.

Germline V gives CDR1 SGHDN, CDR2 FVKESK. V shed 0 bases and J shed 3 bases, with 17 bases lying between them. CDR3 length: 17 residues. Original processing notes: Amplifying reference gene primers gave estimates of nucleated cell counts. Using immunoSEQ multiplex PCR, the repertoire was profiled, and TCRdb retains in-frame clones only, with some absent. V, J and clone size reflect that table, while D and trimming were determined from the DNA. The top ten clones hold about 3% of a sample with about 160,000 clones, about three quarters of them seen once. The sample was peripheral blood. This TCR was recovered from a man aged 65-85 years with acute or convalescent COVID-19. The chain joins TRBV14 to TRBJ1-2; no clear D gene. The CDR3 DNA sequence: TGTGCCAGCAGCCAAGAAATTGGCGGGGTTTGGGACTATGGCTACACCTTC. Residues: CASSQEIGGVWDYGYTF. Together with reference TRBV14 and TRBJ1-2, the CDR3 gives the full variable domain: EAGVTQFPSHSVIEKGQTVTLRCDPISGHDNLYWYRRVMGKEIKFLLHFVKESKQDESGMPNNRFLAERTGGTYSTLKVQPAELEDSGVYFCASSQEIGGVWDYGYTFGSGTRLTVV.